This TCR beta chain emerged from a study of blood T cell repertoires in COVID-19. Across the whole study: Acute-phase and convalescent COVID-19 samples originated in the United States, Italy and Spain.

The ends were cut back, 0 bases at V and 9 bases at J, with 15 bases in the middle. Per the germline V gene, CDR1 is GTSNPN and CDR2 is SVGIG (reference sequence). There are 14 residues in the CDR3. As handled by the study authors: Reference gene primer amplification gave nucleated cell count estimates. The table came from immunoSEQ multiplex PCR; TCRdb's copy has only in-frame clones and leaves some out. V and J calls plus clone size are reproduced from that table; the DNA served to infer D and trimming. The sample consists of some 60,000 clones, around 83% of them appearing once. Patients at the Seattle site were enrolled during active infection and followed longitudinally.

The rearrangement uses TRBV30 and TRBJ2-1, with a tentative D call TRBD2 (6 bases). The receptor comes from a man aged 45-60 years with COVID-19, enrolled during active disease. The sequenced sample consisted of peripheral blood. The CDR3 loop is CAWSVFSGTGEQFF. CDR3 nucleotide sequence: TGTGCCTGGAGTGTATTTAGCGGAACAGGTGAGCAGTTCTTC.